The 10 T cell receptor beta chains given below trace back to one sample, sequenced in a study of blood T cell repertoires in COVID-19. The assay was immunoSEQ multiplex PCR, and TCRdb's table has in-frame clones only and misses some. Found here are some 170,000 clones, about 85% of them singletons; the top ten hold 6.2%. The sequenced sample was PBMCs or T cells enriched from blood (not recorded which). Receptors originate from a man between 35 and 55 years old who had recovered from COVID-19.

This chain uses TRBV25-1 with TRBJ1-1; D is undetermined. Germline assignment: CDR1 MGHDK and CDR2 SYGVNS. V dropped 6 bases and J dropped 6 bases, with 11 bases sitting between them. This CDR3 is built from 12 residues. The CDR3 region is CASRATRAEAFF. CDR3 DNA: TGTGCCAGCAGGGCCACACGGGCTGAAGCTTTCTTT.

CDR3 bases: TGTGCCAGCACCCGTCAGGGGGTTTACACCGGGGAGCTGTTTTTT. Protein: CASTRQGVYTGELFF. This rearrangement joins TRBV3-1 (or the pseudogene TRBV3-2) to TRBJ2-2; 7 nucleotides line up with TRBD1. J was trimmed by 3 bases and V by 7 bases; bases with no gene match: 8. CDR1 and CDR2 from the germline V gene are LGHDT and YNNKEL (reference sequence). CDR3 length: 15 residues.

The V gene is TRBV9, the J gene TRBJ2-1; 7 nucleotides line up with TRBD2. The CDR3 is made up of 14 amino acids. J was trimmed by 3 bases and V by 3 bases; bases with no gene match: 3. Germline-derived CDR1 and CDR2 are SGDLS and YYNGEE. The CDR3: CASSGASGYNEQFF. The CDR3 nucleotides read TGTGCCAGCAGCGGAGCTAGCGGCTACAATGAGCAGTTCTTC.

The chain is built from TRBV2 and TRBJ1-6, with 8 bases matching TRBD1. The CDR3 sequence is 15 residues long. The V gene end was trimmed by 6 bases and the J gene end by 6 bases; junction bases not matched to a gene: 7. In germline, CDR1 is SNHLY, CDR2 FYNNEI. The CDR3 nucleotides are TGTGCCAGCAGACAGGCGGGACAGGTTAATTCACCCCTCCACTTT. Translating it yields CASRQAGQVNSPLHF.

Notes on this clone: In the same sample, other DNA sequences code for this CDR3. The rearrangement links TRBV5-1 to TRBJ1-1; no reliable D call. Trimming shortened V by 0 bases and J by 4 bases, and 13 bases separated the two germline ends. In germline, CDR1 is SGHRS, CDR2 YFSETQ. This CDR3 is built from 15 residues. CDR3 residues: CASSLGPGVSTEAFF. The CDR3 DNA reads as TGCGCCAGCAGCTTGGGCCCCGGTGTTAGCACTGAAGCTTTCTTT.

A single count supports this clone. The chain is built from TRBV5-1 and TRBJ1-4; TRBD1 matches at 8 bases. Germline V CDR1 and CDR2: SGHRS, YFSETQ. J lost 3 bases, V lost 0 bases, and 4 bases had no gene match. The CDR3 extends over 16 amino acids. The CDR3 nucleotides read TGCGCCAGCAGCTTGGAGCCGGGACAGGCTAATGAAAAACTGTTTTTT. It codes for CASSLEPGQANEKLFF.

The V call is TRBV28, the J call TRBJ2-1, with 7 bases fitting TRBD2. Germline V gives CDR1 MDHEN, CDR2 SYDVKM. CDR3 length: 15 amino acids. The junction had 11 bases not matched to a gene; V was cut back by 6 bases and J by 6 bases. CDR3 nucleotides: TGTGCCAGCAGGACCCCGCGGGAGTCCGGCAATGAGCAGTTCTTC. It codes for CASRTPRESGNEQFF.

CDR3 in DNA: TGCAGCGTTGAGTTAACAGGGATGTATGGCTACACCTTC. It is translated as CSVELTGMYGYTF. The chain uses TRBV29-1 and TRBJ1-2, with TRBD1 as a possible D gene (6 bases). Trimming removed 3 bases from V and 5 bases from J, with 13 bases in between. The CDR3 contains 13 residues. Germline values: CDR1 SQVTM, CDR2 ANQGSEA.

This chain connects TRBV12-3 or TRBV12-4 to TRBJ1-2; D is perhaps TRBD1 (5 bases). The CDR3 runs to 11 residues. V was shortened by 5 bases and J by 7 bases, with 8 bases between the two germline ends. DNA for the CDR3: TGTGCCAGCAGTCTCAGGGTTGGCTACACCTTC. Its protein product is CASSLRVGYTF.

This sequence joins TRBV11-2 and TRBJ2-1; 7 nucleotides match TRBD1. Germline values: CDR1 SGHAT, CDR2 FQNNGV. The CDR3 covers 17 residues. Trimming took 5 bases from V and 7 from J; bases not matched to a gene: 17. CDR3: CASSREWGRGSMNEQFF. For the CDR3, the DNA is TGTGCCAGCAGCCGCGAGTGGGGCAGGGGGTCGATGAATGAGCAGTTCTTC.